These 21 T cell receptor beta chains were all obtained from the same sample, sequenced in a study of OX40 agonist ivuxolimab in advanced cancers. TCRdb keeps only in-frame clones here, not all; method: immunoSEQ multiplex PCR. The sample includes fewer than 85,000 clones, just under 90% seen only once; the top ten take about 0.53%. This specimen consisted of CD4+ or CD8+ T cells sorted from blood, obtained in a trial of the OX40 agonist ivuxolimab. These receptors were taken from an adult with an advanced solid tumor such as melanoma, head and neck, liver or kidney cancer.

The chain employs TRBV28 and TRBJ2-5; D gene ambiguous. Trimming removed 6 bases at V and 0 bases at J, with 8 bases between. Germline CDR1 reads MDHEN; CDR2 reads SYDVKM. This CDR3 contains 13 residues. The CDR3 coding sequence is TGTGCCAGCAGCCCCAGTCACCAAGAGACCCAGTACTTC. Translating gives CASSPSHQETQYF.

The gene calls are TRBV10-3 and TRBJ2-7; D is ambiguous. The germline gives CDR1 ENHRY, CDR2 SYGVKD. Trimming took 5 bases from V and 0 from J, leaving 8 bases between them. The CDR3 totals 13 residues. The CDR3 reads CAISPGSSYEQYF. The CDR3 DNA reads TGTGCCATCAGTCCCGGTTCCTCCTACGAGCAGTACTTC.

The rearrangement uses TRBV11-3 and TRBJ1-2; D unresolved. The CDR3 spans 13 residues. Between the trimmed V and J ends, which lost 0 bases and 8 bases, there was a span of 10 bases. The germline CDR1 and CDR2 sequences are SGHNT and YENEEA. The CDR3 sequence: CASSLEAARGYTF. The CDR3 DNA sequence: TGTGCCAGCAGCTTAGAGGCCGCAAGGGGCTACACCTTC.

The chain carries TRBV18 and TRBJ2-7; 11 positions match TRBD2. The CDR3 runs 14 residues. J lost 5 bases, V lost 5 bases, and 5 bases had no gene match. Germline CDR1 reads KGHSH; CDR2 reads LQKENI. Here the CDR3 reads CASSVAGGPNEQYF. CDR3 in DNA: TGTGCCAGCTCAGTAGCGGGAGGGCCAAACGAGCAGTACTTC. The entire variable domain, with the rest obtained from reference TRBV18 and TRBJ2-7, is as follows: NAGVMQNPRHLVRRRGQEARLRCSPMKGHSHVYWYRQLPEEGLKFMVYLQKENIIDESGMPKERFSAEFPKEGPSILRIQQVVRGDSAAYFCASSVAGGPNEQYFGPGTRLTVT.

The chain joins TRBV27 to TRBJ2-7; 9 bases are a match to TRBD1. Germline-derived CDR1 and CDR2 are MNHEY and SMNVEV (reference sequence). This CDR3 spans 14 amino acids. J gave up 4 bases and V 5 bases, and 6 bases lay outside the gene matches. This CDR3 reads CASSGRGQGYEQYF. CDR3 sequence (DNA): TGTGCCAGCAGTGGTCGGGGACAGGGTTACGAGCAGTACTTC.

The CDR3 coding sequence is TGTGCCAGCTCACCAGGGGGGGACATTCAGTACTTC. Protein: CASSPGGDIQYF. This chain connects TRBV18 to TRBJ2-4, with 7 nucleotides matching TRBD2. J gave up 8 bases and V 2 bases, and 0 bases lay outside the gene matches. This CDR3 has 12 amino acids. The germline V gene encodes CDR1 KGHSH and CDR2 LQKENI.

This chain links TRBV7-2 with TRBJ1-1; D is possibly TRBD1 (6 bases). This CDR3 has 14 residues. Germline V gives CDR1 SGHTA, CDR2 FQGNSA. Between the trimmed V and J ends, which lost 5 bases and 5 bases, there was a span of 15 bases. The CDR3 is CASSVQGGGTEAFF. Here the CDR3 DNA reads TGTGCCAGCAGCGTACAGGGAGGCGGAACTGAAGCTTTCTTT.

This chain joins TRBV5-6 and TRBJ2-7; the D is unclear. Trimming removed 3 bases at V and 4 bases at J, with 5 bases between. The CDR3 is 11 residues long. Germline assignment: CDR1 SGHDT and CDR2 YYEEEE. Here the CDR3 reads CASSSAYEQYF. The CDR3 nucleotides read TGTGCCAGCAGCTCGGCTTACGAGCAGTACTTC.

As concerns this clone: The same CDR3 is also encoded by other DNA sequences in this sample. The chain has TRBV29-1 and TRBJ2-7; 7 nucleotides line up with TRBD1. The germline V gene encodes CDR1 SQVTM and CDR2 ANQGSEA. CDR3 length equals 14 residues. V gave up 5 bases and J gave up 8 bases; unmatched junction bases: 15. The CDR3: CSVSVQGGRGQQYF. CDR3 DNA sequence: TGCAGCGTTTCCGTTCAGGGCGGAAGGGGGCAGCAGTACTTC.

The J gene is TRBJ2-1, the V gene TRBV5-4; the match to TRBD1 covers 9 bases. CDR1 and CDR2 (germline): SGHNT, YYREEE (reference sequence). Germline trimming cut 10 bases from V and 5 bases from J; bases unmatched to any gene: 10. The CDR3 is 14 residues long. CDR3 sequence: CAANPGQGHNEQFF. The CDR3 bases are TGTGCCGCCAACCCGGGACAGGGACACAATGAGCAGTTCTTC.

This clone was counted once. The rearrangement joins TRBV5-1 to TRBJ2-3; TRBD2 matches at 11 bases. The CDR3 is made up of 16 amino acids. Unmatched junction bases numbered 6, after V lost 5 bases and J lost 1 base. CDR1 is SGHRS and CDR2 is YFSETQ in the germline V gene. The CDR3 spells CASRTMTSGGTDTQYF. CDR3 in DNA: TGCGCCAGCAGAACTATGACTAGCGGGGGCACAGATACGCAGTATTTT. Using reference TRBV5-1 and TRBJ2-3 for the parts outside the CDR3, the full variable domain is KAGVTQTPRYLIKTRGQQVTLSCSPISGHRSVSWYQQTPGQGLQFLFEYFSETQRNKGNFPGRFSGRQFSNSRSEMNVSTLELGDSALYLCASRTMTSGGTDTQYFGPGTRLTVL.

Worth noting for this clone: In the same sample, other DNA sequences code for this CDR3. The J gene is TRBJ2-3, the V gene TRBV7-3; no clear D gene. The ends were cut back, 4 bases at V and 3 bases at J, with 5 bases in the middle. The CDR3 is made up of 12 amino acids. CDR1 is SGHTA, CDR2 FQGTGA, per germline. This chain's CDR3 is CASSSSTDTQYF. The DNA of the CDR3 is TGTGCCAGCAGCTCGTCAACAGATACGCAGTATTTT.

The chain has TRBV30 and TRBJ2-7; 7 bases fit TRBD2. From germline, CDR1 is GTSNPN and CDR2 SVGIG (reference sequence). V was clipped by 6 bases and J by 7 bases; unmatched bases: 12. The CDR3 runs to 13 residues. The CDR3 nucleotides are TGTGCCTGTCGAGAGGGACTAAGGGAGGAGCAGTACTTC. The encoded protein is CACREGLREEQYF.

The genes are TRBV10-3 and TRBJ1-5; D may be TRBD1 (5 bases). The germline CDR1 and CDR2 sequences are ENHRY and SYGVKD. This CDR3 comprises 14 residues. Trimming shortened V by 6 bases and J by 0 bases, and 9 bases separated the two germline ends. CDR3 protein: CAIREDNSNQPQHF. The CDR3 DNA reads as TGTGCCATCAGGGAGGACAATAGCAATCAGCCCCAGCATTTT.

The chain is built from TRBV5-4 and TRBJ2-3; maybe TRBD2 (6 bases). Germline CDR1 SGHNT, CDR2 YYREEE (reference sequence). The CDR3 is made up of 15 amino acids. Trimming took 4 bases from V and 0 from J, leaving 12 bases between them. The DNA of the CDR3 is TGTGCCAGCAGCGACCCAGGAGGGAGCACAGATACGCAGTATTTT. Protein sequence: CASSDPGGSTDTQYF.

The rearrangement uses TRBV10-1 and TRBJ2-7, with D possibly being TRBD2 (6 bases). This CDR3 region has 15 residues. The V and J ends lost 6 bases and 3 bases respectively, with 18 bases between them. In germline, CDR1 is WNHNN, CDR2 SYGVQD (reference sequence). This chain's CDR3 is CASRPGTRVFYEQYF. The CDR3 DNA follows: TGCGCCAGCAGGCCCGGGACTCGCGTTTTCTACGAGCAGTACTTC.

The J gene is TRBJ2-2, the V gene TRBV7-2, with 7 bases matching TRBD1. V dropped 7 bases and J dropped 0; count of bases not matched to a gene: 5. This CDR3 spans 15 amino acids. The germline CDR1 and CDR2 sequences are SGHTA and FQGNSA. This CDR3 reads CASKKDRTNTGELFF. The CDR3 DNA follows: TGTGCCAGCAAGAAGGACAGGACGAACACCGGGGAGCTGTTTTTT. Variable domain in full (rest from reference TRBV7-2 and TRBJ2-2): GAGVSQSPSNKVTEKGKDVELRCDPISGHTALYWYRQSLGQGLEFLIYFQGNSAPDKSGLPSDRFSAERTGGSVSTLTIQRTQQEDSAVYLCASKKDRTNTGELFFGEGSRLTVL.

This rearrangement joins TRBV5-1 to TRBJ2-3, with 11 positions matching TRBD2. The germline V gene has CDR1 SGHRS and CDR2 YFSETQ. The CDR3 is 18 amino acids. Germline trimming cut 0 bases from V and 1 base from J; bases unmatched to any gene: 7. The CDR3 sequence is CASSLAPGLADRTDTQYF. The CDR3 region has the DNA TGCGCCAGCAGCTTGGCTCCGGGACTAGCGGATCGCACAGATACGCAGTATTTT.

The J gene is TRBJ2-7, the V gene TRBV18; 7 nucleotides agree with TRBD1. CDR3 length equals 14 residues. Germline CDR1 and CDR2: KGHSH and LQKENI. V dropped 5 bases and J dropped 4; count of bases not matched to a gene: 8. The CDR3 DNA sequence: TGTGCCAGCTCAGTGGCAGGGGGTTTGTACGAGCAGTACTTC. Its translation: CASSVAGGLYEQYF. Based on the CDR3 plus reference TRBV18 and TRBJ2-7, the full variable domain is NAGVMQNPRHLVRRRGQEARLRCSPMKGHSHVYWYRQLPEEGLKFMVYLQKENIIDESGMPKERFSAEFPKEGPSILRIQQVVRGDSAAYFCASSVAGGLYEQYFGPGTRLTVT.

This chain joins TRBV7-8 and TRBJ2-7; TRBD2 is a possible D gene (6 bases). Looked up from germline, CDR1 is SGHVS and CDR2 is FQNEAQ. Trimming stripped 1 base from V and 2 bases from J, with 9 bases between. There are 14 residues in the CDR3. CDR3 DNA: TGTGCCAGCAGCTTAGGCGGGACCCCCTACGAGCAGTACTTC. Amino acid sequence: CASSLGGTPYEQYF.

This chain links TRBV29-1 with TRBJ2-5, with 10 bases identical to TRBD1. Trimming at V came to 4 bases and at J to 4 bases, leaving 6 bases not matched to a gene. CDR3 length: 14 amino acids. From germline, CDR1 is SQVTM and CDR2 ANQGSEA. Here the CDR3 DNA reads TGCAGCGTTGGGGACGACAGGGGGCGAGAGACCCAGTACTTC. Residues: CSVGDDRGRETQYF.